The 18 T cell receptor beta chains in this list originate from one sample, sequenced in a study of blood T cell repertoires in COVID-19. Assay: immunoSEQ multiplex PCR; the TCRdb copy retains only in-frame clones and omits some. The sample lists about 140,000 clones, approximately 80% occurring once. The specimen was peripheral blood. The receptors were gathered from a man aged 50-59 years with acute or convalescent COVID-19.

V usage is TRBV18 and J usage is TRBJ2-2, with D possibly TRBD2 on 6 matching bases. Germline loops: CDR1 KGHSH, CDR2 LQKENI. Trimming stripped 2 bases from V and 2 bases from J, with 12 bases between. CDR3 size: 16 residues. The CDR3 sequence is CASSPGAGHNTGELFF. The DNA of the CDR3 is TGTGCCAGCTCACCAGGAGCGGGCCATAACACCGGGGAGCTGTTTTTT.

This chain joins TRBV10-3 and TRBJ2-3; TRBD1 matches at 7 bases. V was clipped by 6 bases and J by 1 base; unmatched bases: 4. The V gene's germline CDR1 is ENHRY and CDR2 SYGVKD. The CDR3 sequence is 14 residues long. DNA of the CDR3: TGTGCCATCAGGGCCCAGGGGGGCACAGATACGCAGTATTTT. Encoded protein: CAIRAQGGTDTQYF.

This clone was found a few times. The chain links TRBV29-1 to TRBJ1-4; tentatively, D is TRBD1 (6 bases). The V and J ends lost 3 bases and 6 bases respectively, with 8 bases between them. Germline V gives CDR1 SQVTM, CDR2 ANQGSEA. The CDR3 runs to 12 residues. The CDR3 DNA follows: TGCAGCGTTGAGGGGGCGGATGAAAAACTGTTTTTT. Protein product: CSVEGADEKLFF.

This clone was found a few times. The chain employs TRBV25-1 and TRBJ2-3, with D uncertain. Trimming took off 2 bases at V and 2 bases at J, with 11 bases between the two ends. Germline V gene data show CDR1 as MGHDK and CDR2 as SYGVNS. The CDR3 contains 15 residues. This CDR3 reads CASSEGPTTTDTQYF. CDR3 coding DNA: TGTGCCAGCAGTGAAGGGCCCACGACCACAGATACGCAGTATTTT.

The CDR3 is CASSSEKGDRNEQFF. CDR3 in DNA: TGTGCCAGCAGCTCGGAAAAGGGGGATAGAAATGAGCAGTTCTTC. The V call is TRBV5-6, the J call TRBJ2-1; weak D call: TRBD1 (6 bases). CDR1 is SGHDT and CDR2 is YYEEEE in the germline V gene. V was cut by 3 bases and J by 7 bases, with 17 bases left in between. The CDR3 sequence is 15 residues long.

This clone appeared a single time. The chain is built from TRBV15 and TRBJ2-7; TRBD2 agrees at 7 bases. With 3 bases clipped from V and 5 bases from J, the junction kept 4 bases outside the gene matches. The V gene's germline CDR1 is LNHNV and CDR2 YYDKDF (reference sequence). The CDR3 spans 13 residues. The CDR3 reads CATSSQGTNEQYF. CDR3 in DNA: TGTGCCACCAGCAGCCAAGGGACTAACGAGCAGTACTTC.

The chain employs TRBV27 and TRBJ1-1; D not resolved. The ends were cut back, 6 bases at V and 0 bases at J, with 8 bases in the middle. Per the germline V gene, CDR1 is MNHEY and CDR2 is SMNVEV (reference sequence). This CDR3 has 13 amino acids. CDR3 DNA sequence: TGTGCCAGCAGGCCCAGTTTGAACACTGAAGCTTTCTTT. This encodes CASRPSLNTEAFF.

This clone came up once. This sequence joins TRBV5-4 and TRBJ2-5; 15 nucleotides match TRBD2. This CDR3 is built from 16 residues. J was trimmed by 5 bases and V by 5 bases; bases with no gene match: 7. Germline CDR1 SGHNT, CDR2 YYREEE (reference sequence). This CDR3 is CASSPGLAGGRETQYF. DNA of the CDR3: TGTGCCAGCAGTCCTGGACTAGCGGGGGGGCGGGAGACCCAGTACTTC.

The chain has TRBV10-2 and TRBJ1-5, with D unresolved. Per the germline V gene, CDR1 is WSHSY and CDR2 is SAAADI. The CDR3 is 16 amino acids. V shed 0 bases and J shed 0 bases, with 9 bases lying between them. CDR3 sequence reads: CASSESAGLSNQPQHF. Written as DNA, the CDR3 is TGCGCCAGCAGTGAGTCCGCAGGACTTAGCAATCAGCCCCAGCATTTT.

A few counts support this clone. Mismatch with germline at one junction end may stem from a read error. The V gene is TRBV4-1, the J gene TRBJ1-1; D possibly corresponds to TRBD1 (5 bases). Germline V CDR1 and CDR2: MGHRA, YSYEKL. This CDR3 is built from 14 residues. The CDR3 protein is CASRQVQGFTEAFF. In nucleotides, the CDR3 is TGCGCCAGCAGACAAGTTCAGGGATTCACTGAAGCTTTCTTT.

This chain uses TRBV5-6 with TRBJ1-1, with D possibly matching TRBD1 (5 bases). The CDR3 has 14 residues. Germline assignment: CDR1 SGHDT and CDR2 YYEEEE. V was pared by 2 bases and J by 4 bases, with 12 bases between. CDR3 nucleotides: TGTGCCAGCAGCTTTGGTGGAGGGGCCACTGAAGCTTTCTTT. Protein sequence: CASSFGGGATEAFF.

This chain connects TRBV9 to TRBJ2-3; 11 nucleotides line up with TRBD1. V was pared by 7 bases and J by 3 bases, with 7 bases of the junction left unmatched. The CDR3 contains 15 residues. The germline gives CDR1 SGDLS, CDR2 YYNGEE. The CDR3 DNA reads TGTGCCAGCGGATCACGGGACAGGGGGACAGATACGCAGTATTTT. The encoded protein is CASGSRDRGTDTQYF. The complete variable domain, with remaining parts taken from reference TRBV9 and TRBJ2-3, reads DSGVTQTPKHLITATGQRVTLRCSPRSGDLSVYWYQQSLDQGLQFLIQYYNGEERAKGNILERFSAQQFPDLHSELNLSSLELGDSALYFCASGSRDRGTDTQYFGPGTRLTVL.

In DNA form, the CDR3 reads TGCGCCAGCAACGACGGGGACAATGAGCAGTTCTTC. Encoded protein: CASNDGDNEQFF. This sequence joins TRBV4-1 and TRBJ2-1; D possibly corresponds to TRBD2 (5 bases). The CDR3 loop spans 12 amino acids. Between the trimmed V and J ends, which lost 7 bases and 5 bases, there was a span of 9 bases. Germline values: CDR1 MGHRA, CDR2 YSYEKL.

CDR3 bases: TGTGCAAGTCGCTTGGGGAGACAGGGCTCGGAAAACACTCCGTCCTACGAGCAGTACGTC. Translating gives CASRLGRQGSENTPSYEQYV. The chain links TRBV12-2 to TRBJ2-7; no check of the table's D call, TRBD1, against the DNA was made. TRBV12-2 represents a pseudogene. The CDR3 sequence is 20 residues long.

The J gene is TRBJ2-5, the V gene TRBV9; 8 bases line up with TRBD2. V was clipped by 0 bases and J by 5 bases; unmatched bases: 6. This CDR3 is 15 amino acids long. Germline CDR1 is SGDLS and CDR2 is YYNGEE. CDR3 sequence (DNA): TGTGCCAGCAGCGTAGCGGGGGGGCACGGGGAGACCCAGTACTTC. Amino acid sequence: CASSVAGGHGETQYF.

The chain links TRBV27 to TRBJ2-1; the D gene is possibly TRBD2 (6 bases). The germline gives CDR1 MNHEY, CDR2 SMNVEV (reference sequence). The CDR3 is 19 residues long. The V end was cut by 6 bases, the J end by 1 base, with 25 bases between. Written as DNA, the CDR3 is TGTGCCAGCAGCTCTGATGGCCCTCCGGGACTGAGATCCTACAATGAGCAGTTCTTC. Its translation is CASSSDGPPGLRSYNEQFF.

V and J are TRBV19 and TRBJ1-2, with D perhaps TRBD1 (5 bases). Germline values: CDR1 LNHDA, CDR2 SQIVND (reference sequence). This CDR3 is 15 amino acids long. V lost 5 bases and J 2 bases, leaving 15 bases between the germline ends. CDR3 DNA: TGTGCCAGTAGTGCAAGAGGAGGGGCGAACTATGGCTACACCTTC. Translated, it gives CASSARGGANYGYTF.

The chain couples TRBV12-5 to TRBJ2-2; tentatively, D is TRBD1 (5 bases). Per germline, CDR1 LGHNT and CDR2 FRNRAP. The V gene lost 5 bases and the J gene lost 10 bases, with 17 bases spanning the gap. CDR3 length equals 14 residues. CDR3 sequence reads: CASGAIPYRPELFF. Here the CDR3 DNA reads TGTGCTAGTGGTGCCATACCTTACAGGCCGGAGCTGTTTTTT.